This TCR beta chain was sequenced for a study of cytomegalovirus exposure and HLA in healthy donors. At sampling all donors were nominally healthy, likely with unrecorded immune exposures. Trimming pared 0 bases from V and 4 bases from J, leaving 16 bases between. In germline, CDR1 is SGHTS, CDR2 YDEGEE. This CDR3 comprises 16 residues. Findings of the study overall: The authors judged a highly shared variant cluster likely a sequencing artifact. Common viral pathogens (according to a later analysis) appeared linked to several of the most significant clusters.

The PCR had 60 Vbeta and 13 Jbeta primers. Profiled with immunoSEQ multiplex PCR; TCRdb holds only in-frame clones, not every one. The data show over 110,000 clones, 73% seen once. Of note for this clone: Its cognate antigen is unknown.

The chain carries TRBV5-8 and TRBJ1-2; no definite D call. This receptor was obtained from a woman in her thirties or forties in good health and CMV-seronegative. Sequenced sample: PBMCs. CDR3 sequence: CASSLEPPALGYGYTF. As DNA, the CDR3 is TGTGCCAGCAGCTTGGAGCCACCCGCCCTTGGCTATGGCTACACCTTC.